A single sample gave rise to the 9 T cell receptor beta chains below, sequenced in a study of blood T cells in healthy people across ages. Sample-barcoded 5' priming and a J-beta primer mix drove a second PCR of about 6 to 12 cycles. Each CDR3 protein is one row after TCRdb ran MiXCR on the 5' RACE reads. The sample comprises about 640,000 distinct CDR3 sequences, 58% of which are singletons, and approximately 37% rests with the top ten. Sequencing was performed on blood. The receptors derive from a man aged 60-69 years in good health.

This clonotype was observed a handful of times. This chain connects TRBV20-1 to TRBJ1-1; D possibly corresponds to TRBD1 (5 bases). Per the germline V gene, CDR1 is DFQATT and CDR2 is SNEGSKA (reference sequence). Trimming cost V 3 bases and J 7 bases, with 9 bases left between them. CDR3 length: 11 amino acids. CDR3 residues: CSAREDSEAFF. The CDR3 nucleotides read TGCAGTGCTAGGGAAGACAGTGAAGCTTTCTTT.

This clonotype was seen only once. This chain links TRBV28 with TRBJ1-2; 9 bases are a match to TRBD1. CDR3 length: 15 residues. Germline CDR1 and CDR2: MDHEN and SYDVKM. Trimming at V came to 3 bases and at J to 7 bases, leaving 9 bases not matched to a gene. CDR3 bases: TGTGCCAGCAGTTTCACCCGGACAGGGGTTGGTGGCTACACCTTC. This encodes CASSFTRTGVGGYTF.

This clonotype was seen a handful of times. This chain links TRBV3-1 with TRBJ2-3; D remains unclear. Germline V gene data show CDR1 as LGHDT and CDR2 as YNNKEL (reference sequence). The CDR3 is made up of 11 amino acids. V was cut by 0 bases and J by 9 bases, with 4 bases left in between. This chain's CDR3 is CASSQDGTQYF. The CDR3 DNA reads TGTGCCAGCAGCCAAGATGGGACGCAGTATTTT.

The J gene is TRBJ1-1, the V gene TRBV29-1; D is perhaps TRBD1 (6 bases). This CDR3 is built from 13 residues. The germline V gene has CDR1 SQVTM and CDR2 ANQGSEA. Trimming stripped 3 bases from V and 5 bases from J, with 13 bases between. CDR3 in amino acids: CSVESGALTEAFF. The CDR3 nucleotides read TGCAGCGTTGAGTCGGGGGCGCTAACTGAAGCTTTCTTT.

The rearrangement links TRBV12-3 or TRBV12-4 to TRBJ2-3; 12 bases align to TRBD2. Germline trimming cut 0 bases from V and 6 bases from J; bases unmatched to any gene: 4. CDR3 length: 16 residues. This CDR3 reads CASSLAWTSGEDTQYF. Written as DNA, the CDR3 is TGTGCCAGCAGTTTAGCCTGGACTAGCGGGGAGGATACGCAGTATTTT.

V and J are TRBV2 and TRBJ1-2; possible D gene TRBD1, 5 bases. This CDR3 contains 13 residues. From germline, CDR1 is SNHLY and CDR2 FYNNEI. Trimming removed 0 bases from V and 6 bases from J, with 8 bases in between. This CDR3 reads CASSEARANGYTF. The CDR3 coding sequence is TGTGCCAGCAGTGAAGCCAGGGCAAATGGCTACACCTTC.

The J gene is TRBJ2-1, the V gene TRBV7-9, with a weak D call TRBD1 (5 bases). Matching the DNA end better, TRBJ2-7 makes the J call doubtful. The CDR3 has 15 amino acids. CDR1 is SEHNR and CDR2 is FQNEAQ in the germline V gene (reference sequence). The CDR3 DNA follows: TGTGCCAGCAGCCGTAAGGGTCCAGGGACCTACGAGCAGTACTTC. Its translation is CASSRKGPGTYEQYF.

This chain links TRBV7-9 with TRBJ2-7, with 14 bases matching TRBD2. The length of the CDR3 is 18 residues. Per germline, CDR1 SEHNR and CDR2 FQNEAQ (reference sequence). Trimming cost V 4 bases and J 3 bases; bases outside gene matches: 11. As DNA, the CDR3 is TGTGCCAGCAGCTCCCCGGGACTAGCGGGGGACTTCGTCTACGAGCAGTACTTC. Translation gives CASSSPGLAGDFVYEQYF.

The sample holds many counts of this clonotype. A much larger clone lies a single base off, so this may be a read error. The V gene is TRBV12-3 or TRBV12-4, the J gene TRBJ1-2; a possible D gene is TRBD1 (6 bases). This CDR3 is built from 15 residues. Between the trimmed V and J ends, which lost 8 bases and 3 bases, there was a span of 19 bases. The CDR3 nucleotides are TGTGCCAGCCGGAGGTCCAGGGGAGGGCACTATGGCTACACCTTC. Translation gives CASRRSRGGHYGYTF.